Shown below are 13 T cell receptor beta chains from a single sample sequenced in a study of T cells after posttransplantation cyclophosphamide. TCRdb's copy holds only in-frame clones and misses some; the assay was immunoSEQ multiplex PCR. There are 38,000 or so clones in the sample, none observed a single time. Specimen: PBMCs. These receptors all stem from a man aged 50-59 years in good health, CMV-negative, and a related stem cell transplant donor.

The table lists this clone with many counts. J is TRBJ2-3 and V is TRBV6-5; weak D call: TRBD2 (6 bases). The germline V and J ends were trimmed by 5 bases and 2 bases, with 8 bases remaining between them. Germline loops: CDR1 MNHEY, CDR2 SVGAGI. This CDR3 has 13 residues. CDR3 DNA sequence: TGTGCCAGCAGTCGGGACTTCACAGATACGCAGTATTTT. Translation: CASSRDFTDTQYF.

This clone was found many times. The J gene is TRBJ2-3, the V gene TRBV5-1, with D hard to call. This CDR3 contains 14 residues. V lost 1 base and J lost 6, with 12 bases in between. Germline CDR1 is SGHRS and CDR2 is YFSETQ. The CDR3 DNA follows: TGCGCCAGCAGCTTGATCACGGGTGGCGATACGCAGTATTTT. It codes for CASSLITGGDTQYF.

This clone was found many times. The chain employs TRBV9 and TRBJ1-3; D is uncertain. Trimming cost V 0 bases and J 3 bases, with 10 bases left between them. Germline CDR1 SGDLS, CDR2 YYNGEE. The CDR3 is 15 residues long. The CDR3 coding sequence is TGTGCCAGCAGCGTAGATAGAGCAGGTGGAAACACCATATATTTT. This codes for CASSVDRAGGNTIYF. The full variable domain, completed using reference TRBV9 and TRBJ1-3, is DSGVTQTPKHLITATGQRVTLRCSPRSGDLSVYWYQQSLDQGLQFLIQYYNGEERAKGNILERFSAQQFPDLHSELNLSSLELGDSALYFCASSVDRAGGNTIYFGEGSWLTVV.

This clone was seen a handful of times. The V call is TRBV13, the J call TRBJ2-5; D is possibly TRBD2 (6 bases). V was clipped by 2 bases and J by 2 bases, with 15 bases between them. CDR3 length: 16 amino acids. Germline-derived CDR1 and CDR2 are PRHDT and FYEKMQ (reference sequence). The CDR3 DNA is TGTGCCAGCAGCTTACGGATGGGACTCGCTCAAGAGACCCAGTACTTC. Amino acids: CASSLRMGLAQETQYF.

This clone was recorded many times. The V call is TRBV29-1, the J call TRBJ2-3; the match to TRBD1 covers 8 bases. In germline, CDR1 is SQVTM, CDR2 ANQGSEA. Unmatched junction bases numbered 8, after V lost 1 base and J lost 5 bases. CDR3 length equals 15 residues. The CDR3 region has the DNA TGCAGCGTTGAAGGAGGACAGGGTATTTTAGATACGCAGTATTTT. Its protein product is CSVEGGQGILDTQYF.

This clone was picked up many times. The rearrangement uses TRBV5-8 and TRBJ2-1, with 13 positions matching TRBD2. The ends lost 4 bases at V and 6 bases at J; junction bases unmatched: 10. The CDR3 length is 17 residues. Per germline, CDR1 SGHTS and CDR2 YDEGEE. For the CDR3, the DNA is TGTGCCAGCAGCCCCGGTTGGGGGACTAGCGGGACCAATGAGCAGTTCTTC. This gives the protein CASSPGWGTSGTNEQFF.

This clone was found many times. The rearrangement joins TRBV27 to TRBJ1-4; a weak D match, TRBD1 (6 bases). From germline, CDR1 is MNHEY and CDR2 SMNVEV (reference sequence). This CDR3 spans 14 amino acids. V lost 7 bases to trimming and J lost 5 bases, with 14 bases between them. CDR3 coding DNA: TGTGCCAGCACCCCCGGGGGGCTAAATGAAAAACTGTTTTTT. It encodes CASTPGGLNEKLFF.

The table lists this clone with many counts. This chain connects TRBV29-1 to TRBJ1-1, with 11 nucleotides matching TRBD1. This CDR3 contains 14 residues. Trimming took 7 bases from V and 3 from J; bases not matched to a gene: 7. From germline, CDR1 is SQVTM and CDR2 ANQGSEA. The CDR3 sequence: CSATKGQGDTEAFF. CDR3 coding DNA: TGCAGCGCTACCAAGGGACAGGGGGACACTGAAGCTTTCTTT.

This clone came up many times. The chain has TRBV28 and TRBJ2-7; TRBD2 matches at 11 bases. The CDR3 extends over 14 amino acids. Losses at the gene ends were 5 bases for V and 7 bases for J; bases not matched to a gene: 7. Germline assignment: CDR1 MDHEN and CDR2 SYDVKM. The CDR3 DNA follows: TGTGCCAGCAGTACCGGGACTAGCGGACGTGAGCAGTACTTC. Amino acids: CASSTGTSGREQYF.

This clone was counted many times. The chain recombines TRBV9 with TRBJ2-2, with D maybe TRBD2 (6 bases). The CDR3 sequence is 17 residues long. CDR1 is SGDLS and CDR2 is YYNGEE in the germline V gene. Trimming took 0 bases from V and 4 from J, leaving 16 bases between them. CDR3 amino acids: CASSVGTGVATTGELFF. In DNA, the CDR3 is TGTGCCAGCAGCGTAGGAACGGGGGTGGCGACCACCGGGGAGCTGTTTTTT.

This clone came up many times. The chain is built from TRBV5-6 and TRBJ2-7; no definite D call. Germline lookup yields CDR1 SGHDT and CDR2 YYEEEE. The CDR3 sequence is 12 residues long. Trimming stripped 1 base from V and 5 bases from J, with 7 bases between. The CDR3 region has the DNA TGTGCCAGCAGCTTGTTTGAGAACGAGCAGTACTTC. Protein product: CASSLFENEQYF. Full variable domain (rest looked up from reference TRBV5-6 and TRBJ2-7): DAGVTQSPTHLIKTRGQQVTLRCSPKSGHDTVSWYQQALGQGPQFIFQYYEEEERQRGNFPDRFSGHQFPNYSSELNVNALLLGDSALYLCASSLFENEQYFGPGTRLTVT.

This clone was seen repeatedly, ten times or more. V is TRBV5-4 and J is TRBJ2-3; D is uncertain. Per the germline V gene, CDR1 is SGHNT and CDR2 is YYREEE (reference sequence). Trimming removed 2 bases from V and 2 bases from J, with 12 bases in between. This CDR3 has 15 amino acids. CDR3 in amino acids: CASSLAGSHTDTQYF. CDR3 nucleotide sequence: TGTGCCAGCAGCTTAGCCGGGTCCCACACAGATACGCAGTATTTT.

The chain carries TRBV25-1 and TRBJ2-1; 10 nucleotides align to TRBD2. With 0 bases clipped from V and 10 bases from J, the junction kept 6 bases outside the gene matches. Germline CDR1 and CDR2: MGHDK and SYGVNS. The CDR3 length is 15 residues. As DNA, the CDR3 is TGTGCCAGCAGTGAATATTCTAGCGGGAGTGGAGAGCAGTTCTTC. Amino acid sequence: CASSEYSSGSGEQFF.